These T cell receptor beta chains were read from a single sample in a study of early T cells in non-severe SARS-CoV-2 infection. MiXCR, run by TCRdb on the 5' RACE reads, gives a single entry per CDR3 protein. The sample lists around 63,000 distinct CDR3 sequences, less than 12% occurring once. Specimen: whole blood, collected at baseline. These receptors all come from an adult who was a healthcare worker with PCR-confirmed SARS-CoV-2 infection or an uninfected control (not recorded which). CDR3s include the opening cysteine and the closing phenylalanine or tryptophan. The order of the fields is D gene, J gene, V gene, clone size, CDR3 protein, CDR3 DNA. D genes are given only for firm matches. The size of a clone is reported for some rows only, either as once, few or many, or as a class for expanded clones.

NA | TRBJ1-2 | TRBV9 | many | CASSLTTGSYGYTF | TGTGCCAGCAGCCTAACAACAGGGTCCTATGGCTACACCTTC
NA | TRBJ2-7 | TRBV7-9 | few | CASSLGQLVENEQYF | TGTGCCAGCAGCTTAGGACAGCTGGTTGAGAACGAGCAGTACTTC
TRBD1 | TRBJ2-7 | TRBV12-3/TRBV12-4 | many | CASSGSGQGAYEQYF | TGTGCCAGCTCAGGGTCGGGACAGGGGGCTTATGAGCAGTACTTC
NA | TRBJ2-5 | TRBV7-9 | many | CASSRNGGQETQYF | TGTGCCAGCAGCCGTAATGGGGGGCAAGAGACCCAGTACTTC
TRBD2 | TRBJ2-7 | TRBV11-1 | many | CASSQGLAESSYEQYF | TGTGCCAGCAGCCAAGGACTAGCAGAGAGCTCCTACGAGCAGTACTTC
NA | TRBJ2-1 | TRBV28 | few | CASSFVEQFF | TGTGCCAGCAGTTTTGTTGAGCAGTTCTTC
NA | TRBJ1-1 | TRBV12-3/TRBV12-4 | many | CASSSAGQANTEAFF | TGTGCCAGCAGTTCAGCGGGACAAGCGAACACTGAAGCTTTCTTT
TRBD2 | TRBJ2-7 | TRBV27 | many | CASSSSGRAYEQYF | TGTGCCAGCAGTAGTAGCGGGAGGGCCTACGAGCAGTACTTC
NA | TRBJ2-7 | TRBV5-1 | few | CASSLAAGLAYEQYF | TGCGCCAGCAGCTTGGCCGCCGGACTCGCCTACGAGCAGTACTTC
NA | TRBJ2-6 | TRBV4-3 | few | CASSQEFGDRDGANVLTF | TGCGCCAGCAGCCAAGAATTCGGGGACCGAGACGGGGCCAACGTCCTGACTTTC
NA | TRBJ1-4 | TRBV5-1 | many | CASSLGGAATNEKLFF | TGCGCCAGCAGCCTGGGAGGGGCAGCAACTAATGAAAAACTGTTTTTT
TRBD1 | TRBJ2-2 | TRBV14 | many | CASRRTGSNTGELFF | TGTGCCAGCAGACGGACAGGGTCGAACACCGGGGAGCTGTTTTTT
NA | TRBJ1-5 | TRBV20-1 | many | CSARPGLQPQHF | TGCAGTGCTAGACCTGGACTTCAGCCCCAGCATTTT
TRBD1 | TRBJ2-2 | TRBV6-1 | few | CASSVDRVSGELFF | TGTGCCAGCAGTGTGGACAGGGTCAGCGGGGAGCTGTTTTTT
TRBD1 | TRBJ1-5 | TRBV18 | few | CASSPGQGLNQPQHF | TGTGCCAGCTCACCGGGACAGGGTTTGAATCAGCCCCAGCATTTT
TRBD2 | TRBJ2-2 | TRBV12-3/TRBV12-4 | once | CASSTQAGGNTGELFF | TGTGCCAGCAGTACTCAAGCGGGAGGGAACACCGGGGAGCTGTTTTTT
NA | TRBJ2-1 | TRBV7-6 | many | CASSLRRDEQFF | TGTGCCAGCAGCCTTCGGCGTGATGAGCAGTTCTTC
NA | TRBJ2-7 | TRBV12-2 | few | CASRLETSGSLGEQYF | TGTGCAAGTCGCTTGGAGACTAGCGGGAGTCTGGGCGAGCAGTACTTC
NA | TRBJ2-3 | TRBV20-1 | NA | CSARGSTDTQYF | TGCAGTGCTAGGGGGAGCACAGATACGCAGTATTTT
TRBD1 | TRBJ1-1 | TRBV30 | many | CAWSLQGANFEAFF | TGTGCCTGGAGCCTCCAGGGGGCCAATTTTGAAGCTTTCTTT
NA | TRBJ2-7 | TRBV28 | many | CASSFMGQVPSGYEQYF | TGTGCCAGCAGTTTCATGGGACAGGTACCTAGCGGGTACGAGCAGTACTTC
NA | TRBJ1-1 | TRBV7-2 | few | CASRDRQKNTEAFF | TGTGCCAGCAGGGACCGACAGAAGAACACTGAAGCTTTCTTT
NA | TRBJ2-3 | TRBV28 | many | CASSLPATDTQYF | TGTGCCAGCAGTTTACCCGCCACAGATACGCAGTATTTT
NA | TRBJ2-1 | TRBV11-2 | many | CASSLVQSGSKGYEQFF | TGTGCCAGCAGCTTGGTCCAGTCGGGGTCTAAGGGCTATGAGCAGTTCTTC
TRBD2 | TRBJ2-5 | TRBV6-2/TRBV6-3 | NA | CASSYTRLAGDIYETQYF | TGTGCCAGCAGTTACACCCGACTAGCGGGAGACATCTATGAGACCCAGTACTTC
TRBD2 | TRBJ2-2 | TRBV18 | NA | CASSRGTSGPNTGELFF | TGTGCCAGCTCACGCGGGACTAGTGGGCCGAACACCGGGGAGCTGTTTTTT
NA | TRBJ2-7 | TRBV27 | many | CASSLEGVDEQYF | TGTGCCAGCAGTTTAGAGGGAGTGGACGAGCAGTACTTC
TRBD2 | TRBJ2-3 | TRBV7-2 | many | CASSLTGGADTQYF | TGTGCCAGCAGCCTTACGGGGGGGGCAGATACGCAGTATTTT
NA | TRBJ2-2 | TRBV6-1 | many | CASSEGTPNTGELFF | TGTGCCAGCAGTGAAGGGACTCCAAACACCGGGGAGCTGTTTTTT
NA | TRBJ1-3 | TRBV27 | few | CASSLSWGLGNTIYF | TGTGCCAGCAGTTTATCGTGGGGGCTTGGAAACACCATATATTTT
NA | TRBJ2-2 | TRBV2 | NA | CASSDVTENTGELFF | TGTGCCAGCAGTGATGTGACAGAAAACACCGGGGAGCTGTTTTTT
NA | TRBJ1-2 | TRBV7-2 | many | CASTYGKTGNYGYTF | TGTGCCAGCACCTACGGTAAAACAGGGAACTATGGCTACACCTTC
TRBD2 | TRBJ2-5 | TRBV7-9 | many | CASSPALGGRLETQYF | TGTGCCAGCAGCCCGGCCCTGGGCGGGAGGTTGGAGACCCAGTACTTC
NA | TRBJ1-1 | TRBV20-1 | NA | CSARGGKLEAFF | TGCAGTGCTAGGGGAGGGAAGCTTGAAGCTTTCTTT
TRBD1 | TRBJ1-6 | TRBV29-1 | many | CSVDDRGIPLF | TGCAGCGTCGATGACAGGGGGATACCGCTCTTT
NA | TRBJ1-1 | TRBV7-6 | few | CASSLPGREAFF | TGTGCCAGCAGCCTCCCCGGTCGGGAAGCTTTCTTT
NA | TRBJ1-1 | TRBV4-1 | NA | CASSPTEAHDTEAFF | TGCGCCAGCAGTCCGACCGAGGCCCATGACACTGAAGCTTTCTTT
NA | TRBJ1-5 | TRBV5-8 | NA | CASRKILNSNQPQHF | TGTGCCAGCAGAAAGATATTGAATAGCAATCAGCCCCAGCATTTT
NA | TRBJ1-1 | TRBV6-2/TRBV6-3 | many | CASSYSLGRRTEAFF | TGTGCCAGCAGTTACTCGCTCGGGCGGCGGACTGAAGCTTTCTTT
TRBD1 | TRBJ1-1 | TRBV12-5 | many | CASGRTGGLGDEAFF | TGTGCTAGTGGTCGAACAGGGGGCCTAGGGGATGAAGCTTTCTTT
TRBD2 | TRBJ2-3 | TRBV27 | NA | CASSLLAGADTQYF | TGTGCCAGCAGCCTATTAGCGGGAGCCGATACGCAGTATTTT
TRBD1 | TRBJ2-7 | TRBV20-1 | NA | CSARSGGKTYEQYF | TGCAGTGCTCGCTCAGGGGGAAAAACCTACGAGCAGTACTTC
TRBD1 | TRBJ2-1 | TRBV12-5 | many | CASGSGGRAIGSYNEQFF | TGTGCTAGTGGTTCAGGGGGCCGAGCTATCGGCTCCTACAATGAGCAGTTCTTC
TRBD2 | TRBJ2-1 | TRBV7-8 | many | CASSLAGVAGVSNEQFF | TGTGCCAGCAGCTTAGCGGGGGTAGCGGGAGTTTCGAATGAGCAGTTCTTC
NA | TRBJ2-5 | TRBV4-2 | NA | CASSRPGVGQETQYF | TGTGCCAGCAGCCGCCCCGGGGTGGGCCAAGAGACCCAGTACTTC
TRBD1 | TRBJ1-6 | TRBV20-1 | few | CSASPLGTAYNSPLHF | TGCAGTGCTTCTCCACTGGGGACAGCTTATAATTCACCCCTCCACTTT
NA | TRBJ2-7 | TRBV7-2 | few | CASSLGPSREQYF | TGTGCCAGCAGCTTGGGCCCCTCGCGCGAGCAGTACTTC
NA | TRBJ2-5 | TRBV28 | NA | CASSSLDWAQYF | TGTGCCAGCAGTTCCCTCGACTGGGCCCAGTACTTC
NA | TRBJ2-2 | TRBV27 | NA | CASRSGQNTGELFF | TGTGCCTCCCGTTCGGGACAGAACACCGGGGAGCTGTTTTTT
NA | TRBJ2-1 | TRBV28 | many | CASSPGTVWNEQFF | TGTGCCAGCAGTCCGGGGACCGTTTGGAATGAGCAGTTCTTC
NA | TRBJ2-2 | TRBV7-6 | many | CASSSSSGELFF | TGTGCCAGCAGCTCCAGCTCCGGGGAGCTGTTTTTT
TRBD1 | TRBJ1-2 | TRBV28 | few | CASMTGNYGYTF | TGTGCCAGCATGACAGGGAACTATGGCTACACCTTC
NA | TRBJ2-6 | TRBV27 | NA | CASNLGIGANVLTF | TGTGCCAGCAACCTAGGTATTGGGGCCAACGTCCTGACTTTC
NA | TRBJ2-7 | TRBV20-1 | many | CSASTSETSYEQYF | TGCAGTGCTAGTACCAGCGAAACCTCCTACGAGCAGTACTTC
NA | TRBJ2-2 | TRBV24-1 | NA | CATSDPLGIGELFF | TGTGCCACCAGTGATCCCCTGGGGATAGGGGAGCTGTTTTTT
TRBD1 | TRBJ1-2 | TRBV28 | many | CASSRQGSRRYTF | TGTGCCAGCAGTAGACAGGGGAGCAGGCGCTACACCTTC
NA | TRBJ2-7 | TRBV28 | NA | CASSHGTTGYEQYF | TGTGCCAGCAGCCATGGGACAACAGGGTACGAGCAGTACTTC
NA | TRBJ2-3 | TRBV11-2 | many | CASSSMVVVDTQYF | TGTGCCAGCAGCTCCATGGTCGTAGTGGATACGCAGTATTTT
NA | TRBJ2-5 | TRBV28 | NA | CASSHLQPGQKETQYF | TGTGCCAGCAGTCACCTTCAACCGGGACAAAAAGAGACCCAGTACTTC